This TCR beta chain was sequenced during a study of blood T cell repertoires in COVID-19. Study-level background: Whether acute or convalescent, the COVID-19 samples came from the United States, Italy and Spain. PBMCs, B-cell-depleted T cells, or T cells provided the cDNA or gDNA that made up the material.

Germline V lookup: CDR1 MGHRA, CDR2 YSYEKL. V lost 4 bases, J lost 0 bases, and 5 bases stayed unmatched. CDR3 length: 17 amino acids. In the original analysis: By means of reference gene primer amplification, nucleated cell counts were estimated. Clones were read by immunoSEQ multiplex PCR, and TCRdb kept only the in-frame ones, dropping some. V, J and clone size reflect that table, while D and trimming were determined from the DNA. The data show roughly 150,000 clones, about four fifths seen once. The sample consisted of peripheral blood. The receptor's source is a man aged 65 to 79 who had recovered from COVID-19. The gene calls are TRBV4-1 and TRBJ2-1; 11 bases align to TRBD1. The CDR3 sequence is CASSLGQGGRSYNEQFF. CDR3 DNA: TGCGCCAGCAGCCTGGGACAGGGGGGCCGCTCCTACAATGAGCAGTTCTTC.